Listed here is a single T cell receptor (beta chain). Its antigen is not identified. V dropped 2 bases and J dropped 3 bases, with 12 bases sitting between them. The CDR3 has 14 amino acids. Germline assignment: CDR1 SGHNT and CDR2 YYREEE (reference sequence). This table comes from immunoSEQ multiplex PCR, and its TCRdb copy is limited to in-frame clones, with some not included. The sample lists over 850,000 clones; 75% to 85% were seen once. This record belongs to a study of shared clonotypes between healthy human individuals. Healthy HIV-negative adults with no recent acute infections or vaccinations were recruited as donors. Whole-study findings and limits: Sampling used blood alone; tissue repertoires probably differ. Generation probabilities were higher for clonotypes shared across all four sorted-subset donors than for unshared ones.

The sample comprised memory CD4+ T cells from PBMCs. Specified subset: CD45RA-negative fraction. This sequence was found in a man in his late teens or twenties in good health. Some clones in this sample may be carry-over from other donors' samples. The V call is TRBV5-4, the J call TRBJ2-7; D is uncertain. The CDR3 nucleotides read TGTGCCAGCAGCTTCGGGCTCCTGGTCTACGAGCAGTACTTC. This codes for CASSFGLLVYEQYF.